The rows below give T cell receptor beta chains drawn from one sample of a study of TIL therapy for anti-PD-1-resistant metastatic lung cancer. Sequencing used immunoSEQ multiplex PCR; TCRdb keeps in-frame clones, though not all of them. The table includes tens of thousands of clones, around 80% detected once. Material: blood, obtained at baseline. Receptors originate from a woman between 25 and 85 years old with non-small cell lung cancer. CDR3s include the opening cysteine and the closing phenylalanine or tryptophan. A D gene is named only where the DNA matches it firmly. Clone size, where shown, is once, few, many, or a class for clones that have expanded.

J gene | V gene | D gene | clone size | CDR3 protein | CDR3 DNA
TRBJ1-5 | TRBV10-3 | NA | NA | CAISESAMAGNQPQHF | TGTGCCATCAGTGAGTCAGCGATGGCCGGCAATCAGCCCCAGCATTTT
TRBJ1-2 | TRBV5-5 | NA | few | CASSPGPQGYGYTF | TGTGCCAGCAGCCCCGGGCCGCAGGGATATGGCTACACCTTC
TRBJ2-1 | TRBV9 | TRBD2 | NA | CASSASGRGTYNEQFF | TGTGCCAGCAGCGCTAGCGGGAGGGGGACCTACAATGAGCAGTTCTTC
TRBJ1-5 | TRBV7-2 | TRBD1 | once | CASSHPGGEFVSNQPQHF | TGTGCCAGCAGCCATCCAGGGGGTGAGTTTGTTAGCAATCAGCCCCAGCATTTT
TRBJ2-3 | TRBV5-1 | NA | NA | CASSLLGDRSDTQYF | TGCGCCAGCAGCCTTCTAGGGGATAGGTCAGATACGCAGTATTTT
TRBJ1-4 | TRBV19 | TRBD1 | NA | CASSSRGQANEKLFF | TGTGCCAGTAGTTCTAGGGGGCAGGCTAATGAAAAACTGTTTTTT
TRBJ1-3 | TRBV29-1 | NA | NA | CSVEGGSSGNTIYF | TGCAGCGTTGAAGGGGGAAGCTCTGGAAACACCATATATTTT
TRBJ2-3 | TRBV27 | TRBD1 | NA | CASSLRDRSTDTQYF | TGTGCCAGCAGTTTAAGGGACAGAAGCACAGATACGCAGTATTTT
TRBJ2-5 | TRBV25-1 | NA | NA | CASSIQGGETQYF | TGTGCCAGCAGTATACAGGGAGGCGAGACCCAGTACTTC
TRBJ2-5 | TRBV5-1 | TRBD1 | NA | CASSLVGTEETQYF | TGCGCCAGCAGCTTGGTGGGGACAGAAGAGACCCAGTACTTC
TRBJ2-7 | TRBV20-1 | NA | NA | CSAYEYEQYF | TGCAGTGCTTACGAGTACGAGCAGTACTTC
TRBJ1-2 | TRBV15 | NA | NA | CATSSGRGATYGYTF | TGTGCCACCAGCAGCGGCCGAGGGGCTACCTATGGCTACACCTTC
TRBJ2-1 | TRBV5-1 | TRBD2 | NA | CASSILAGVDNEQFF | TGCGCCAGCAGCATCCTAGCGGGGGTAGACAATGAGCAGTTCTTC
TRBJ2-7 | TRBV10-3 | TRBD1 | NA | CAMRGQGVDEQYF | TGTGCCATGAGAGGACAGGGCGTGGACGAGCAGTACTTC
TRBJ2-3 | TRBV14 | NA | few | CASSQGRHTDTQYF | TGTGCCAGCAGCCAAGGACGACACACAGATACGCAGTATTTT
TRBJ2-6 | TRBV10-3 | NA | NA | CAISDLRGRSNSGANVLTF | TGTGCCATCAGTGATCTCAGGGGTCGGTCTAATTCTGGGGCCAACGTCCTGACTTTC
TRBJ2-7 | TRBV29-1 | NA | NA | CSVTRGVGSGEQYF | TGCAGCGTAACGAGGGGAGTCGGGTCGGGCGAGCAGTACTTC
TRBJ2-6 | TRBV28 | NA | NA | CASSLFTTGANVLTF | TGTGCCAGCAGTTTATTTACGACTGGGGCCAACGTCCTGACTTTC
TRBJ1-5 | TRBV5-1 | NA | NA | CAREIQGFNQPQHF | TGCGCCAGGGAAATACAGGGATTCAATCAGCCCCAGCATTTT
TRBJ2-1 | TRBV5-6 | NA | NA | CASSTRNEQFF | TGTGCCAGCAGCACTAGGAATGAGCAGTTCTTC
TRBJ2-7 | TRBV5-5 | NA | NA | CASSFYGSYEQYF | TGTGCCAGCAGCTTTTATGGTTCCTACGAGCAGTACTTC
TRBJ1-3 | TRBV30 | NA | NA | CAWSVDNSGNTIYF | TGTGCCTGGAGTGTAGACAACTCTGGAAACACCATATATTTT
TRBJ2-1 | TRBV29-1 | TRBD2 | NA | CSVEGLAGPLSSYNEQFF | TGCAGCGTTGAAGGACTAGCGGGACCCCTAAGCTCCTACAATGAGCAGTTCTTC
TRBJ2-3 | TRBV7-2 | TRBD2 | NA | CASSSGLAGDTQYF | TGTGCCAGCAGCTCGGGACTAGCGGGCGATACGCAGTATTTT
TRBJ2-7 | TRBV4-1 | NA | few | CASSQDILPGSYEQYF | TGCGCCAGCAGCCAAGATATACTCCCAGGGTCCTACGAGCAGTACTTC
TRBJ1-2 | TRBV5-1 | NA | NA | CASSPEGSSYGYTF | TGCGCCAGCAGCCCGGAGGGCAGCTCCTATGGCTACACCTTC
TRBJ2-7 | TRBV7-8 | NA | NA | CASTRIGGEQYF | TGTGCCAGCACTCGCATAGGTGGCGAGCAGTACTTC
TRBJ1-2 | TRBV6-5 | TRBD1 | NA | CASSYSSGGSWGYTF | TGTGCCAGCAGTTACTCCTCAGGGGGTTCCTGGGGCTACACCTTC
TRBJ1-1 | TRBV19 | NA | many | CASSSQMNTEAFF | TGTGCCAGTAGTAGCCAGATGAACACTGAAGCTTTCTTT
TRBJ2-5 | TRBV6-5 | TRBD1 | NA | CASIPGGRGETQYF | TGTGCCAGCATCCCAGGGGGCCGGGGGGAGACCCAGTACTTC
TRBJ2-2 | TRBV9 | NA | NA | CASSVLAKSTGELFF | TGTGCCAGCAGCGTTCTAGCAAAGAGCACCGGGGAGCTGTTTTTT
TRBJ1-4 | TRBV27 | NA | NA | CASSLRGDHEKLFF | TGTGCCAGCAGTTTACGGGGGGACCATGAAAAACTGTTTTTT
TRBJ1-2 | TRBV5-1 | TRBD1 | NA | CASSLAFLQGRDYGYTF | TGCGCCAGCAGCTTGGCCTTTCTACAGGGGCGAGACTATGGCTACACCTTC
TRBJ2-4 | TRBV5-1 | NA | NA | CASWRLAKNIQYF | TGCGCCAGCTGGAGACTAGCCAAAAACATTCAGTACTTC
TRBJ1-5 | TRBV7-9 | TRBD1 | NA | CASSLPGQLIYSNQPQHF | TGTGCCAGCAGCTTACCGGGACAGCTGATCTATAGCAATCAGCCCCAGCATTTT
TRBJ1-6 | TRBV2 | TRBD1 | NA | CASKRGDRGRNSPLHF | TGTGCCAGCAAGAGGGGCGACAGGGGGCGAAATTCACCCCTCCACTTT
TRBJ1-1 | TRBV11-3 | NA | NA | CASSWGRNTEAFF | TGTGCCAGCAGCTGGGGACGAAACACTGAAGCTTTCTTT
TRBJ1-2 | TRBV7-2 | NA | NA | CASSLDGAEYGYTF | TGTGCCAGCAGCTTAGACGGGGCAGAGTATGGCTACACCTTC
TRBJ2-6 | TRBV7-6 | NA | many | CASSPDGGSASGANVLTF | TGTGCCAGCAGCCCGGACGGAGGGTCGGCGTCTGGGGCCAACGTCCTGACTTTC
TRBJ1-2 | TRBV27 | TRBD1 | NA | CASRPGQGAFGYTF | TGTGCCAGCAGACCCGGACAGGGGGCGTTTGGCTACACCTTC
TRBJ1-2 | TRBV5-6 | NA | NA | CASSPPSYYGYTF | TGTGCCAGCAGCCCCCCGTCCTACTATGGCTACACCTTC
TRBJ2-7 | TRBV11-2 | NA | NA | CASSLVFRGGEQYF | TGTGCCAGCAGCTTAGTTTTCAGGGGCGGGGAGCAGTACTTC
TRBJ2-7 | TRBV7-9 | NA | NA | CASSLSGAEQYF | TGTGCCAGCAGCCTCTCAGGGGCCGAGCAGTACTTC
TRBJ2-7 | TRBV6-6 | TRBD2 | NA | CASSYSTLAGYEQYF | TGTGCCAGCAGTTACTCGACACTAGCGGGTTACGAGCAGTACTTC
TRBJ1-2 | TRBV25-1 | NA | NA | CASGLQGGGYTF | TGTGCCAGCGGGCTCCAGGGAGGGGGCTACACCTTC
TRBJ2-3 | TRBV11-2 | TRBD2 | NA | CASSLTSGSFADTQYF | TGTGCCAGCAGCTTAACTAGCGGGAGCTTCGCAGATACGCAGTATTTT
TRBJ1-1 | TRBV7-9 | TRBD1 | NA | CASSRQGAMNTEAFF | TGTGCCAGCAGCCGACAGGGGGCTATGAACACTGAAGCTTTCTTT
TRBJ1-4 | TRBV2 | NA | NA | CASSEGQNEKLFF | TGTGCCAGCAGTGAAGGGCAGAATGAAAAACTGTTTTTT
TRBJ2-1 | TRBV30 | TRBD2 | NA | CAWRAAGGPYNEQFF | TGTGCCTGGAGGGCAGCGGGGGGGCCCTACAATGAGCAGTTCTTC
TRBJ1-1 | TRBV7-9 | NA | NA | CASSLAPVDTEAFF | TGTGCCAGCAGCTTGGCCCCTGTGGATACAGAAGCTTTCTTT
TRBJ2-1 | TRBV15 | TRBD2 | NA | CATGQLAGGHYNEQFF | TGTGCCACCGGCCAGCTAGCGGGGGGGCACTACAATGAGCAGTTCTTC
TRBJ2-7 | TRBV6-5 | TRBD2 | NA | CASRLGLAGGYEQYF | TGTGCCAGCAGACTGGGACTAGCGGGAGGGTACGAGCAGTACTTC
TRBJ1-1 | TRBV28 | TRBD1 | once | CASGGPGGWSGTEAFF | TGTGCCAGCGGAGGCCCAGGGGGTTGGAGTGGCACTGAAGCTTTCTTT
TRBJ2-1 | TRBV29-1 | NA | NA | CSVARGNEQFF | TGCAGCGTTGCGCGGGGAAATGAGCAGTTCTTC
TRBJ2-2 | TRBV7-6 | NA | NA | CASSLGGGNTGELFF | TGTGCCAGCAGCTTAGGAGGGGGGAACACCGGGGAGCTGTTTTTT